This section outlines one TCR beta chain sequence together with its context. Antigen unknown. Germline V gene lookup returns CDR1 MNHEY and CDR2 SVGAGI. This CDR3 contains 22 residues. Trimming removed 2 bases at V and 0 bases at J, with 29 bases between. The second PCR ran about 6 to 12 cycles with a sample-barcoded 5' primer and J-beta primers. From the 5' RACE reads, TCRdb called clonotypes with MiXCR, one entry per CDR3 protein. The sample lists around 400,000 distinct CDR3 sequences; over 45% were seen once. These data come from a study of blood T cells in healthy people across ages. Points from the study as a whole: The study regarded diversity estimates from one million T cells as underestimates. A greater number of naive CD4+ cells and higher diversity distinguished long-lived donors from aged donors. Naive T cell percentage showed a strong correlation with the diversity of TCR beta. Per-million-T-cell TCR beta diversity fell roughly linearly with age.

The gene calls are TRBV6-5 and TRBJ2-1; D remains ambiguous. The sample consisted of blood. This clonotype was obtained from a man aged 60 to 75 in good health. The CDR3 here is CASSYPVTQGRPPTSSYNEQFF. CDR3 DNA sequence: TGTGCCAGCAGTTACCCTGTCACTCAAGGCCGACCCCCAACGAGCTCCTACAATGAGCAGTTCTTC.